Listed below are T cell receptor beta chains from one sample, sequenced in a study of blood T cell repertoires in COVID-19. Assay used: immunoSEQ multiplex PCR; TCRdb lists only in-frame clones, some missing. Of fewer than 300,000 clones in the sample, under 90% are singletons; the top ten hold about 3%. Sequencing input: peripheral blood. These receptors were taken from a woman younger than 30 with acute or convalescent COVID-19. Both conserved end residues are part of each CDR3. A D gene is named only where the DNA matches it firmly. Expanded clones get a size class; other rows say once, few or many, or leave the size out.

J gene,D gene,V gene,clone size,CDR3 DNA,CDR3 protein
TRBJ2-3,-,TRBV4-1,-,TGCGCCAGCAGCCCCGAGGCGGGTAGCACAGATACGCAGTATTTT,CASSPEAGSTDTQYF
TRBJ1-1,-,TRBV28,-,TGTGCCAGCAGTTCAGGGGCCCTGAACACTGAAGCTTTCTTT,CASSSGALNTEAFF
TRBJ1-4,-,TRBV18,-,TGTGCCAGCTCGTCAGGGTTAGAGGAAAAACTGTTTTTT,CASSSGLEEKLFF
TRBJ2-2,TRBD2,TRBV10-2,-,TGCGCCAGCAGTACCAGACTAGCCCTTCTCCCCGGGGAGCTGTTTTTT,CASSTRLALLPGELFF
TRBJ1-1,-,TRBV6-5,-,TGTGCCAGCAGTTACTCGGGCAGCGGGTTTGAAGCTTTCTTT,CASSYSGSGFEAFF
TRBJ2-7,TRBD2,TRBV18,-,TGTGCCAGCTCACCACTGCGCCGTGGGGGGGACTACCTGGGCGAGCAGTACTTC,CASSPLRRGGDYLGEQYF
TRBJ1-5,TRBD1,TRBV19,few,TGTGCCAGTAGTGGGGAACCGGGACAGGGGAGTTATAGCAATCAGCCCCAGCATTTT,CASSGEPGQGSYSNQPQHF
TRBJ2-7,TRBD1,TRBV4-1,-,TGCGCCAGCAGCCAAGATGACCAGGGGGATACCTACGAGCAGTACTTC,CASSQDDQGDTYEQYF
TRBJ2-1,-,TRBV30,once,TGTGCCTGGAGTCCCAGTCCATTCAATGAGCAGTTCTTC,CAWSPSPFNEQFF
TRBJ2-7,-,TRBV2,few,TGTGCCAGCTCTGAAGATACTAGCTCCTACGAGCAGTACTTC,CASSEDTSSYEQYF
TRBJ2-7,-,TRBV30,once,TGTGCCTGGAGTCCCGGGACTCGCAGGGAGCAGTACTTC,CAWSPGTRREQYF
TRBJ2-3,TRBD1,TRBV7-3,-,TGTGCCAGCAGCCCCCAGGGGGCCACATTCAGGGATACGCAGTATTTT,CASSPQGATFRDTQYF
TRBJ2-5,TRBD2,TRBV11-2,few,TGTGCCAGCAGCTTAACAAAAGCGGGATTGTACCAAGAGACCCAGTACTTC,CASSLTKAGLYQETQYF
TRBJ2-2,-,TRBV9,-,TGTGCCAGCAGCGGCAGAGGAGGCCGCGGCACCGGGGAGCTGTTTTTT,CASSGRGGRGTGELFF
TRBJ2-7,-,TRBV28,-,TGTGCCAGCAGTTTTGGCGGATCTACCTACGAGCAGTACTTC,CASSFGGSTYEQYF
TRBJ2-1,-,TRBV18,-,TGTGCCAGCTCAACTCGGACACTAAAGGGGGAGTTCTTC,CASSTRTLKGEFF
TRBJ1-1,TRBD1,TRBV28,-,TGTGCCAGCAGCCCTGGGGGACAGACCCTGTCGGGGGCTTTCTTT,CASSPGGQTLSGAFF
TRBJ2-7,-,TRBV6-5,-,TGTGCCAGCAGCGGCAGGGACTACGAGCAGTACTTC,CASSGRDYEQYF
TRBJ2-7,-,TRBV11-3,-,TGTGCCAGCAGCAGTGGGGGGGCCGAGCAGTACTTC,CASSSGGAEQYF
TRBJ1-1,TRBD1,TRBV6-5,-,TGTGCCAGCAGTTACTCGGGGACAGGGCAAGCTTTCTTT,CASSYSGTGQAFF
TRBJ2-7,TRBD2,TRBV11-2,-,TGTGCCAGCAGCTTAGGGCTTATTAGCGGGAGGACCTACGAGCAGTACTTC,CASSLGLISGRTYEQYF
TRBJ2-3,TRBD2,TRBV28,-,TGTGCCAGCAGTCCCGTAGCGGGAGTCACAGATACGCAGTATTTT,CASSPVAGVTDTQYF
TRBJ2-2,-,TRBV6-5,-,TGTGCCAGCACCTCCTTGGGCAGGAGGTTGTTTTTT,CASTSLGRRLFF
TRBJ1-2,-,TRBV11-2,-,TGTGCCAGCAGCGCACAGAAAAACTATGGCTACACCTTC,CASSAQKNYGYTF
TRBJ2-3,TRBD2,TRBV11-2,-,TGTGCCAGCAGCTTCGGCGGGAGGTGGACAGATACGCAGTATTTT,CASSFGGRWTDTQYF
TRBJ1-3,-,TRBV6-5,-,TGTGCCAGCAGTTACGAGGGACTCTCTGGAAACACCATATATTTT,CASSYEGLSGNTIYF
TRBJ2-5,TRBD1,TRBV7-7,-,TGTGCTAGCAGTTTGACAGGGCCAGCAGAGACCCAGTACTTC,CASSLTGPAETQYF
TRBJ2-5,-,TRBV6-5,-,TGTGCCAGCAGTTACGTCGGGGAGACCCAGTACTTC,CASSYVGETQYF
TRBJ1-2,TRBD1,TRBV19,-,TGTGCCAGTAGTCCGCGCTCTCTACAGGGGTCGGACGGCTACACCTTC,CASSPRSLQGSDGYTF
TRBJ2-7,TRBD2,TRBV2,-,TGTGCCAGCAGTGGAAGACTAGCGGGTATATACGAGCAGTACTTC,CASSGRLAGIYEQYF
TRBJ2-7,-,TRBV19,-,TGTGCCAGTAGTATAAAGGGGCTGGGGACTCGACGTAACTACGAGCAGTACTTC,CASSIKGLGTRRNYEQYF
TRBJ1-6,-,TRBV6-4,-,TGTGCCAGCAGTCTGACAGTCTATAATTCACCCCTCCACTTT,CASSLTVYNSPLHF
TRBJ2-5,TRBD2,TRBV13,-,TGTGCCAGCAGCTTCTTGACGGGAGGTCGGGAGACCCAGTACTTC,CASSFLTGGRETQYF
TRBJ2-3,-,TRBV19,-,TGTGCCAGTAGTGTCTCCCCGAGCCTCACAGATACGCAGTATTTT,CASSVSPSLTDTQYF
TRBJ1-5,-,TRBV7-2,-,TGTGCCAGCAGCTTGCGGGGGTCGGATCAGCCCCAGCATTTT,CASSLRGSDQPQHF
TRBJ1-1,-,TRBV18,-,TGTGCCAGCTCACCCGCACAGAGGAACACTGAAGCTTTCTTT,CASSPAQRNTEAFF
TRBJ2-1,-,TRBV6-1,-,TGTGCCAGCAGTGAATCTAGTCCCTACAATGAGCAGTTCTTC,CASSESSPYNEQFF
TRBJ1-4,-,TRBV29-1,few,TGCAGCGTTGAAGATGGTCGAGGGCAGTCAAATGAAAAACTGTTTTTT,CSVEDGRGQSNEKLFF
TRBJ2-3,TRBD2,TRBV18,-,TGTGCCAGCTCACCGCAAGCGGGAGGGGGCACAGATACGCAGTATTTT,CASSPQAGGGTDTQYF
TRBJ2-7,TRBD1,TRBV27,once,TGTGCCAGCAGTTACGGGACAGGGTACGAGCAGTACTTC,CASSYGTGYEQYF
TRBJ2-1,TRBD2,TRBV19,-,TGTGCCAGTAGTCCCCGGACTAGCGGATACAATGAGCAGTTCTTC,CASSPRTSGYNEQFF
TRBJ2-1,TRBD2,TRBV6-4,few,TGTGCCAGCAGTGACTCCCTTAGCGGGGATTACAATGAGCAGTTCTTC,CASSDSLSGDYNEQFF
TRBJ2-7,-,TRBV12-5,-,TGTGCTAGTGGTTTGGTGGGGGCCTGGACTAGTGGATGGGGCAGCTCCTACGAGCAGTACTTC,CASGLVGAWTSGWGSSYEQYF
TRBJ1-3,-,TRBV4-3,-,TGCGCCAGCAGCCAAGATCGGGGAGGGGTCCCCTCTGGAAACACCATATATTTT,CASSQDRGGVPSGNTIYF
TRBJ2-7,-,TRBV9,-,TGTGCCAGCAGCGTAGAAGACGGGAGCAGCTACGAGCAGTACTTC,CASSVEDGSSYEQYF
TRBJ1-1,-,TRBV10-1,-,TGCGCCAGCAGTGTTGGCGGGCCGAACACTGAAGCTTTCTTT,CASSVGGPNTEAFF
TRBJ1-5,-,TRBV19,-,TGTGCCAGTAGTATATATGGCAGGGGTCAGCCCCAGCATTTT,CASSIYGRGQPQHF
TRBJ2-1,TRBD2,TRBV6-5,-,TGTGCCAGCAGTTACGTAGCGGGAGGGTGGGGCAATGAGCAGTTCTTC,CASSYVAGGWGNEQFF
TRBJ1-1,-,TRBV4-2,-,TGTGCCAGCAGCCAAGAGGGTAGGGGCACTGAAGCTTTCTTT,CASSQEGRGTEAFF
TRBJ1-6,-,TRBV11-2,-,TGTGCCAGCAGCTTAGACGGTAATTCACCCCTCCACTTT,CASSLDGNSPLHF
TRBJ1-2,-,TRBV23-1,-,TGCGCCAGCAGTCAATCAGGGAAGGGAGCTAACTATGGCTACACCTTC,CASSQSGKGANYGYTF
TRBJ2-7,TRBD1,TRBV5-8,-,TGTGCCAGCAGCTTGGCCCCGGGACAGGGGCCCTACGAGCAGTACTTC,CASSLAPGQGPYEQYF
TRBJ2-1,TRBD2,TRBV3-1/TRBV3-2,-,TGTGCCAGCAGCCGGGGGCTCGGGACTAGCGGGAGCAATGAGCAGTTCTTC,CASSRGLGTSGSNEQFF
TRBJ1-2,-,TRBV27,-,TGTGCCAGCAGTTTCGGGGCTAACTATGGCTACACCTTC,CASSFGANYGYTF
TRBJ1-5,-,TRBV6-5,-,TGTGCCAGCAGCACAGACTATAGCAATCAGCCCCAGCATTTT,CASSTDYSNQPQHF
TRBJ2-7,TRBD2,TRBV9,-,TGTGCCAGCAGCGTTGGGGGGGTGCCCACCTACGAGCAGTACTTC,CASSVGGVPTYEQYF
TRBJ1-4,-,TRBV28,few,TGTGCCAGCAGGTCCCCCAACAGGCCAACTAATGAAAAACTGTTTTTT,CASRSPNRPTNEKLFF